Below are 29 T cell receptor beta chains sequenced from a single sample in a study of shared clonotypes between healthy human individuals. Clones were read by immunoSEQ multiplex PCR, and TCRdb kept only the in-frame ones, dropping some. Among fewer than 1.4 million clones, around 82% were seen once, and the ten largest hold 0.5% to 0.65%. The sample consisted of memory CD4+ T cells from PBMCs. Subset meaning: CD45RA-negative fraction. The source of these receptors is a man aged 18-30 years in good health. Some clones in this sample may be carry-over from other donors' samples.

The CDR3 DNA is TGTGCCAGCAGCGCCGGACTAGGAGGAGATACGCAGTATTTT. This sequence encodes CASSAGLGGDTQYF. The rearrangement uses TRBV7-2 and TRBJ2-3; TRBD2 aligns across 7 bases. From germline, CDR1 is SGHTA and CDR2 FQGNSA. The CDR3 has 14 residues. With V trimmed by 5 bases and J by 5 bases, 7 bases remained unmatched.

The CDR3 DNA reads as TGTGCCAGCAGTCCCATAGGACAGGGATCGAATTCACCCCTCCACTTT. It yields the protein CASSPIGQGSNSPLHF. This chain uses TRBV28 with TRBJ1-6; 8 bases match TRBD1. The ends lost 5 bases at V and 7 bases at J; junction bases unmatched: 10. The CDR3 is 16 residues long. Germline V CDR1 and CDR2: MDHEN, SYDVKM.

The J gene is TRBJ1-2, the V gene TRBV4-3; the match to TRBD1 covers 7 bases. The germline gives CDR1 LGHNA, CDR2 YSLEER. CDR3 size: 15 residues. The V segment lost 3 bases and the J segment 6 bases; nucleotides outside the gene matches: 10. Written as DNA, the CDR3 is TGCGCCAGCAGCCAGGCAGCAGGGGGACTCCATGGCTACACCTTC. Amino acids: CASSQAAGGLHGYTF.

The rearrangement joins TRBV19 to TRBJ2-3; 12 bases are shared with TRBD2. The ends lost 5 bases at V and 5 bases at J; junction bases unmatched: 11. CDR1 LNHDA and CDR2 SQIVND come from the germline V gene (reference sequence). This CDR3 comprises 17 residues. The CDR3 DNA follows: TGTGCCAGTAGTGGCAGCGGATCTAGCGGGGGGGGAGATACGCAGTATTTT. Translating it yields CASSGSGSSGGGDTQYF.

This clone was detected a few times. Other DNA sequences of this sample code for an identical CDR3. The CDR3 reads CASSFIGTEAFF. In DNA, the CDR3 is TGTGCCAGCAGCTTTATTGGCACTGAAGCTTTCTTT. The V call is TRBV7-2, the J call TRBJ1-1, with D unresolved. Trimming took 3 bases from V and 4 from J, leaving 6 bases between them. Germline V gives CDR1 SGHTA, CDR2 FQGNSA. This CDR3 region has 12 residues.

The J gene is TRBJ2-5, the V gene TRBV5-1; tentative D call: TRBD2 (5 bases). Germline CDR1 and CDR2: SGHRS and YFSETQ. Trimming took 7 bases from V and 3 from J, leaving 13 bases between them. This CDR3 comprises 13 residues. CDR3 DNA sequence: TGCGCCAGCGGCTCTTCCGGGGAAGAGACCCAGTACTTC. It encodes CASGSSGEETQYF.

This chain connects TRBV4-2 to TRBJ2-5; 7 positions match TRBD2. CDR1 and CDR2 (germline): LGHNA, YNFKEQ. Trimming took 0 bases from V and 2 from J; bases not matched to a gene: 3. This CDR3 spans 15 amino acids. CDR3 DNA sequence: TGTGCCAGCAGCCAAGATTGGCGGGAGCAAGAGACCCAGTACTTC. As protein: CASSQDWREQETQYF.

The genes are TRBV6-5 and TRBJ1-1; 7 nucleotides line up with TRBD1. The CDR3 is 13 residues long. With 0 bases clipped from V and 10 bases from J, the junction kept 5 bases outside the gene matches. From germline, CDR1 is MNHEY and CDR2 SVGAGI. CDR3 amino acids: CASSYSQGEGAFF. CDR3 coding DNA: TGTGCCAGCAGTTACTCGCAGGGGGAAGGAGCTTTCTTT.

The chain combines TRBV18 with TRBJ2-3; D not resolved. The V end lost 2 bases, the J end lost 5 bases, and 8 bases lay between the germline ends. In germline, CDR1 is KGHSH, CDR2 LQKENI. The length of the CDR3 is 13 residues. As DNA, the CDR3 is TGTGCCAGCTCACCATCGGGTAAAGATACGCAGTATTTT. Protein: CASSPSGKDTQYF.

The CDR3 sequence is CATSREGGDEQFF. The CDR3 nucleotides read TGTGCCACCAGCAGAGAGGGCGGGGATGAGCAGTTCTTC. V is TRBV15 and J is TRBJ2-1; TRBD2 is a possible D gene (6 bases). This CDR3 region has 13 residues. Per the germline V gene, CDR1 is LNHNV and CDR2 is YYDKDF (reference sequence). The ends were cut back, 0 bases at V and 8 bases at J, with 8 bases in the middle. The entire variable domain, with the rest obtained from reference TRBV15 and TRBJ2-1, is as follows: DAMVIQNPRYQVTQFGKPVTLSCSQTLNHNVMYWYQQKSSQAPKLLFHYYDKDFNNEADTPDNFQSRRPNTSFCFLDIRSPGLGDTAMYLCATSREGGDEQFFGPGTRLTVL.

The chain links TRBV28 to TRBJ1-5; possible D gene TRBD1, 5 bases. The germline V gene has CDR1 MDHEN and CDR2 SYDVKM. V was shortened by 3 bases and J by 2 bases, with 8 bases between the two germline ends. This CDR3 has 14 residues. This chain's CDR3 is CASSFGGRNQPQHF. The CDR3 DNA reads TGTGCCAGCAGTTTTGGGGGACGCAATCAGCCCCAGCATTTT. Together with reference TRBV28 and TRBJ1-5, the CDR3 gives the full variable domain: DVKVTQSSRYLVKRTGEKVFLECVQDMDHENMFWYRQDPGLGLRLIYFSYDVKMKEKGDIPEGYSVSREKKERFSLILESASTNQTSMYLCASSFGGRNQPQHFGDGTRLSIL.

This clone was seen only a few times. The chain carries TRBV7-9 and TRBJ1-2; weak D call: TRBD1 (5 bases). CDR3 length: 15 residues. Per germline, CDR1 SEHNR and CDR2 FQNEAQ (reference sequence). V gave up 8 bases and J gave up 5 bases, with 21 bases separating them. DNA of the CDR3: TGTGCCAGCGCCGCCCTCCGAGGGGCGTCGTATGGCTACACCTTC. Its translation: CASAALRGASYGYTF. The full variable domain, in which reference TRBV7-9 and TRBJ1-2 provide the parts outside the CDR3, is DTGVSQNPRHKITKRGQNVTFRCDPISEHNRLYWYRQTLGQGPEFLTYFQNEAQLEKSRLLSDRFSAERPKGSFSTLEIQRTEQGDSAMYLCASAALRGASYGYTFGSGTRLTVV.

The genes are TRBV6-5 and TRBJ1-1; a possible D gene is TRBD1 (5 bases). This CDR3 contains 12 residues. V lost 2 bases, J lost 6 bases, and 7 bases lay in between. CDR1 is MNHEY and CDR2 is SVGAGI in the germline V gene. In DNA form, the CDR3 reads TGTGCCAGCAGTTACGGGACCGCTGAAGCTTTCTTT. It yields the protein CASSYGTAEAFF.

As DNA, the CDR3 is TGTGCCAGCAGCACCGGGAGGGGGGGAAACATTCAGTACTTC. Amino acid sequence: CASSTGRGGNIQYF. The chain is built from TRBV7-9 and TRBJ2-4; 8 nucleotides match TRBD2. The germline V gene encodes CDR1 SEHNR and CDR2 FQNEAQ (reference sequence). CDR3 length: 14 amino acids. V shed 5 bases, J shed 6 bases, and the junction held 6 bases outside the gene matches.

The chain recombines TRBV7-2 with TRBJ2-1; D remains unclear. The germline V and J ends were trimmed by 2 bases and 10 bases, with 15 bases remaining between them. The CDR3 is made up of 14 amino acids. Germline values: CDR1 SGHTA, CDR2 FQGNSA. The CDR3 here is CASSLMVLVGEQFF. CDR3 DNA sequence: TGTGCCAGCAGCTTAATGGTTTTAGTTGGAGAGCAGTTCTTC.

CDR3 sequence (DNA): TGTGCCAGCAGCTCACAGGGTAGCGGGGCCACAGATACGCAGTATTTT. It translates to CASSSQGSGATDTQYF. The chain combines TRBV7-8 with TRBJ2-3, with TRBD2 matching 8 bases. The V and J ends lost 4 bases and 2 bases, in that order; junction bases with no gene match: 8. The germline V gene has CDR1 SGHVS and CDR2 FQNEAQ. The CDR3 has 16 amino acids.

The chain links TRBV15 to TRBJ1-2; D gene unclear. V lost 0 bases to trimming and J lost 2 bases, with 16 bases between them. There are 17 residues in the CDR3. The germline V gene encodes CDR1 LNHNV and CDR2 YYDKDF (reference sequence). CDR3 sequence reads: CATSRDEGGLGNYGYTF. CDR3 bases: TGTGCCACCAGCAGAGATGAGGGTGGACTAGGGAACTATGGCTACACCTTC.

The chain has TRBV7-9 and TRBJ2-3; the match to TRBD2 covers 10 bases. This CDR3 is built from 16 residues. Germline V gives CDR1 SEHNR, CDR2 FQNEAQ (reference sequence). The ends lost 5 bases at V and 1 base at J; junction bases unmatched: 6. CDR3 residues: CASSHRTSGRTDTQYF. The CDR3 nucleotides are TGTGCCAGCAGCCATCGGACTAGCGGTCGCACAGATACGCAGTATTTT. Drawing the rest from reference TRBV7-9 and TRBJ2-3, the complete variable domain is DTGVSQNPRHKITKRGQNVTFRCDPISEHNRLYWYRQTLGQGPEFLTYFQNEAQLEKSRLLSDRFSAERPKGSFSTLEIQRTEQGDSAMYLCASSHRTSGRTDTQYFGPGTRLTVL.

The chain couples TRBV7-3 to TRBJ1-2, with TRBD1 matching 12 bases. V gave up 5 bases and J gave up 3 bases; unmatched junction bases: 10. The germline gives CDR1 SGHTA, CDR2 FQGTGA. CDR3 length: 17 residues. Here the CDR3 reads CASSMDSGTGGDYGYTF. CDR3 nucleotides: TGTGCCAGCAGCATGGACTCCGGGACAGGGGGCGACTATGGCTACACCTTC.

This chain connects TRBV25-1 to TRBJ1-4; 7 bases agree with TRBD1. V gave up 1 base and J gave up 8 bases; unmatched junction bases: 7. CDR3 length: 15 residues. The germline V gene has CDR1 MGHDK and CDR2 SYGVNS. The CDR3 loop is CASSESRQGGEKLFF. The DNA for the CDR3 is TGTGCCAGCAGTGAATCGAGACAGGGAGGGGAAAAACTGTTTTTT.

The chain uses TRBV5-4 and TRBJ1-2; no clear D. Germline loops: CDR1 SGHNT, CDR2 YYREEE (reference sequence). The CDR3 loop spans 14 amino acids. V dropped 5 bases and J dropped 5 bases, with 16 bases sitting between them. For the CDR3, the DNA is TGTGCCAGCAGTTCCGGTGGAGAACCGTATGGCTACACCTTC. Its protein is CASSSGGEPYGYTF.

V gene TRBV20-1 combines with J gene TRBJ2-5; D is unclear. The CDR3 covers 11 residues. V was clipped by 5 bases and J by 2 bases, with 6 bases between them. Germline V CDR1 and CDR2: DFQATT, SNEGSKA (reference sequence). The CDR3 here is CSALGQETQYF. CDR3 sequence (DNA): TGCAGTGCTTTAGGACAAGAGACCCAGTACTTC.

The J gene is TRBJ1-1, the V gene TRBV11-2; the D gene is possibly TRBD1 (5 bases). V was cut by 7 bases and J by 0 bases, with 18 bases left in between. CDR1 is SGHAT, CDR2 FQNNGV, per germline. The CDR3 has 16 amino acids. CDR3 region: CASTHPRVGLNTEAFF. CDR3 sequence (DNA): TGTGCCAGCACCCACCCCAGGGTAGGGCTGAACACTGAAGCTTTCTTT.

The V and J genes are TRBV2 and TRBJ2-2, with 7 bases that match TRBD2. Germline assignment: CDR1 SNHLY and CDR2 FYNNEI. The CDR3 loop spans 13 amino acids. Trimming at V came to 3 bases and at J to 8 bases, leaving 3 bases not matched to a gene. The CDR3 coding sequence is TGTGCCAGCAGTGAGACTAGCCCTGGGGAGCTGTTTTTT. Its translation is CASSETSPGELFF.

V gene TRBV30 combines with J gene TRBJ2-6, with D possibly being TRBD1 (6 bases). With 5 bases removed from V and 13 bases from J, the gap between germline ends came to 12 bases. The CDR3 extends over 11 amino acids. Germline V gene lookup returns CDR1 GTSNPN and CDR2 SVGIG (reference sequence). The CDR3 reads CAWENRDVLTF. The CDR3 coding sequence is TGTGCCTGGGAAAACAGGGATGTCCTGACTTTC.

This rearrangement joins TRBV5-4 to TRBJ2-5, with 7 bases aligning to TRBD1. J gave up 5 bases and V 4 bases, and 11 bases lay outside the gene matches. CDR3 length: 15 amino acids. Germline CDR1 SGHNT, CDR2 YYREEE (reference sequence). The chain's CDR3 is CASSREGAGRETQYF. The CDR3, as DNA: TGTGCCAGCAGCAGAGAGGGGGCAGGTAGGGAGACCCAGTACTTC.

In its sample, this clone was seen a few times. Written as DNA, the CDR3 is TGTGCCAGCGACAACAGGGGAGATACGCAGTATTTT. It codes for CASDNRGDTQYF. The J gene is TRBJ2-3, the V gene TRBV2; 7 positions match TRBD1. CDR1 is SNHLY, CDR2 FYNNEI, per germline. J gave up 5 bases and V 8 bases, and 4 bases lay outside the gene matches. The CDR3 sequence is 12 residues long.

The gene calls are TRBV7-2 and TRBJ2-7; D is ambiguous. There are 11 residues in the CDR3. The germline gives CDR1 SGHTA, CDR2 FQGNSA. Trimming stripped 4 bases from V and 12 bases from J, with 13 bases between. DNA for the CDR3: TGTGCCAGCAGCTCAGTCTTCACAGCGTACTTC. Translating it yields CASSSVFTAYF.

DNA for the CDR3: TGTGCCAGCACGGTAACAGGGAGGGATGAAAAACTGTTTTTT. It encodes CASTVTGRDEKLFF. This chain links TRBV6-6 with TRBJ1-4, with a possible D match to TRBD1 (6 bases). V was cut by 7 bases and J by 6 bases, with 15 bases left in between. Germline CDR1 and CDR2: MNHNY and SVGAGI (reference sequence). CDR3 size: 14 residues.